A selection of T cell receptor beta chains follows, all from one sample in a study of molecular identifiers for immune sequencing clone quantification. One entry per CDR3 protein results from TCRdb running MiXCR on the PCR reads. This table has more than 550,000 distinct CDR3 sequences, roughly 23% appearing once. What was sequenced was naive CD8+ T cells from blood, with Jurkat cell RNA spiked in. These receptors came from a human donor in good health. Some libraries in this study had Jurkat cell RNA spiked in. Both conserved end residues are part of each CDR3. A D gene is named only where the DNA matches it firmly. Rows give clone size only sometimes, using once, few, many, or a class for an expanded clone.

clone size	D gene	V gene	J gene	CDR3 protein	CDR3 DNA
many	.	TRBV27	TRBJ1-1	CASQLRGGGTEAFF	TGTGCCAGCCAATTGAGAGGAGGAGGGACTGAAGCTTTCTTT
.	.	TRBV6-1	TRBJ2-1	CASTSMPGGSYNEQFF	TGTGCCAGCACCTCAATGCCCGGGGGTTCCTACAATGAGCAGTTCTTC
.	.	TRBV4-3	TRBJ2-7	CASNQDRTGTYEQYF	TGCGCCAGCAACCAAGACAGGACGGGAACCTACGAGCAGTACTTC
.	TRBD2	TRBV30	TRBJ2-3	CAWSVPPQGAGGSTDMQYF	TGTGCCTGGAGTGTACCCCCCCAGGGAGCGGGGGGAAGCACAGATATGCAGTATTTT
many	.	TRBV11-2	TRBJ2-3	CASSRTTGSLRDTDTQYF	TGTGCCAGCAGCCGAACCACGGGGAGCCTGAGAGACACAGATACGCAGTATTTT
few	TRBD1	TRBV20-1	TRBJ1-1	CSARDRGEAFF	TGCAGTGCCCGGGACAGGGGTGAAGCTTTCTTT
.	TRBD1	TRBV9	TRBJ2-5	CASSTATGGVGETQYF	TGTGCCAGCAGCACAGCGACAGGGGGCGTTGGCGAGACCCAGTACTTC
few	TRBD2	TRBV6-2/TRBV6-3	TRBJ2-5	CASSYPGGGFQETQYF	TGTGCCAGCAGTTATCCCGGGGGGGGGTTCCAAGAGACCCAGTACTTC
.	.	TRBV4-1	TRBJ2-7	CASSQDGQQYF	TGCGCCAGCAGCCAAGATGGGCAGCAGTACTTC
many	TRBD1	TRBV6-5	TRBJ2-7	CASSPGTGGLGFYEQYF	TGTGCCAGCAGCCCCGGGACAGGGGGTTTGGGTTTCTACGAGCAGTACTTC
few	.	TRBV27	TRBJ2-7	CASSFNSGSPTYQYF	TGTGCCAGCAGTTTCAATAGCGGATCCCCCACCTACCAGTACTTC
many	.	TRBV5-1	TRBJ1-1	CASSPPRLGEVATEAFF	TGCGCCAGCAGCCCGCCCCGCCTGGGGGAAGTAGCGACTGAAGCTTTCTTT